Included here is one TCR beta chain sequence, with context. What antigen it recognizes has not been identified. The read stops 3 residues short of the end of the CDR3; the missing end is completed from the germline J gene. Every participant had a single incident cervical HPV16 infection, and women with prevalent HPV16 infections were excluded. Cervical HPV DNA was detected by MY09/MY11 PCR, and genotyping was performed by dot-blot hybridization. Under 19 mL of heparinized blood were centrifuged, and the buffy coat was aliquoted, frozen at -30°C, then stored at -80°C. Genomic DNA was extracted from buffy coat specimens using QIAGEN kits. TCR beta CDR3 regions were amplified by multiplex PCR from an average of about 1,100 ng genomic DNA per sample using the immunoSEQ assay. The assay corrected primer bias using a complete synthetic TCR repertoire to establish an amplification baseline. Amplicons were sequenced on the Illumina platform. For the original study's pipeline: Sequences were error-corrected by clustering with frequency ratios and a modified nearest-neighbor algorithm, then analyzed in the immunoSEQ Analyzer with IMGT gene definitions. At each rarefaction depth, TCR richness and evenness were averaged across 20 rarefaction repeats, and samples with fewer sequences than that depth were excluded. Wilcoxon rank sum tests with FDR correction were used to compare relative abundances of V, D and J genes between the groups. In the blinded duplicates, the intraclass correlation was approximately 96% for TCR richness and averaged about 73% across over 65 gene segments. TCRdb retrieved this table from immuneACCESS and kept in-frame rearrangements only. Not all clones are present; in checked studies, unresolved V genes account for under half, and no reason is known for the remainder. V and J calls and clone size are given by that table; D and trimming were obtained from the DNA. The table for this sample shows about 24,000 clones. Around 5.4% of the sample is taken by the ten largest.

This entry is derived from a study of T cells in women clearing cervical HPV infection listed by TCRdb under 2018. Regarding the complete study: Cases were some 26 women with histologically confirmed HPV16-related CIN3 or worse, including 2 invasive cancers. The controls were around 26 women whose single incident HPV16 infection cleared within 12 months with no development of precancer or cancer. Blood from cases was collected at the visit where the lesion was first found, while blood from controls was collected once the infection could no longer be detected. For cases, a median interval of approximately 140 days, with an interquartile range of about 90 to 200 days, was observed between lesion detection and blood sampling. Since only a few of the women had HLA typing available, the possibility that HLA type was acting as a confounder could not be ruled out. Nested within Costa Rica's Guanacaste HPV Natural History Study, an exploratory proof-of-principle case-control study compared TCR repertoires across cervical HPV16 outcomes. Cases and controls were matched on age within five years and on year of sample collection. A median age of approximately 31 years was observed in cases versus under 40 in controls, and no significant differences in baseline characteristics were found. In the parent cohort, roughly 10,000 women aged 18 or older were enrolled in Guanacaste, Costa Rica, during about 1993 to 1994 and were followed for six to seven years. Five blinded duplicates per group were added as quality controls, giving around 60 samples: 50 or so participants and 10 replicates. Here is what the overall study found, with its caveats: Because of the cross-sectional design, the study could not determine whether the associations came before infection or resulted from infection, and neither effector/memory subsets nor HPV-specific T cells were isolated. Because T-cell numbers per sample were unknown, differences in richness could reflect varying T-cell content rather than repertoire biology. By combining richness with V gene abundances, random forest classifiers separated cases from controls with an estimated AUC of 0.83. CIN3+ cases had significantly higher TCR repertoire richness than controls across sequencing depths, but evenness did not differ between the groups. Lower TRBV6-7 relative abundance was observed in cases than in controls (approximately 0.1% versus 0.16%; Bonferroni P = 0.0008).

The CDR3 numbers 15 residues from cysteine through phenylalanine. Sequencing covers 36 bases of the CDR3, shown here with the frame starting at base 1. Trimming takes 2 bases from V and 5 bases from J, and the germline ends sit 12 bases apart. The germline V gene (reference sequence) supplies CDR1 SEHNR and CDR2 FQNEAQ. Sample: blood buffy coat. The clonotype originates from a woman aged 18 to 75 with a cervical HPV16 infection that either progressed to CIN3+ or cleared (not recorded which). Rearrangement joined TRBV7-9 to TRBJ2-2; a tentative D call is TRBD1 (6 bases match). The covered CDR3 bases are TGTGCCAGCAGCTTAATTGGGGGCGCGACCGGGGAG. It is translated as CASSLIGGATGE. The entire CDR3 reads CASSLIGGATGELFF.